The following is a TCR beta chain sequence with its context. This clone's antigen is unknown. Base qualities were left out, and no much larger clone turns up one base away. The sample belongs to a study of T cell responses to AZD1222 COVID-19 vaccine (dated by TCRdb to the early 2020s). Broadly, across the study: TCR sequencing covered roughly 230 trial participants: 200 to 220 given two doses of AZD1222 and 26 given two doses of MenACWY control vaccine. Trial participants were enrolled into age subgroups of 18-55, 56-69 and 70-plus years, which contained around 140, 26 and 57 TCR-sequenced participants, respectively. On the study overall, not on this receptor specifically: Conclusions about previously exposed vaccinees were limited because only a handful of AZD1222 recipients were SARS-CoV-2 seropositive at baseline. The whole spike protein was spanned by vaccine-associated CD4 TCRs, and dominant responses were seen in regions 160-218 and 743-854. In the small 56-69-year group, the increase in depth fell short of significance, most likely because of low power. Participants were mostly white British and included more females than males, and it was suggested by the authors that clonal diversity may have been underestimated. No day 14 peak-response samples were available, so repertoires were characterized only after the peak T cell response. Spike-specific TCR breadth and depth rose significantly after two AZD1222 doses compared with day 0 and with MenACWY recipients. Reportedly, almost half of the unique spike-specific TCRs recognized epitopes lying outside the regions that are mutated in the B.1.351 and B.1.1.7 variants.

The sample's time point label, in plain terms: about 28 days (+/-7) after the second vaccine dose. AZD1222 recipients whose second dose came at about 4 weeks and those whose second dose came at about 12 weeks were combined into one group, since spike-specific TCR depth and breadth did not differ between the two schedules. Vaccinee samples were obtained from the UK trials COV001 and COV002, which included a single-blind randomized controlled phase 2/3 trial of AZD1222 (ChAdOx1 nCoV-19) in healthy adults. For TCRbeta chain sequencing, PBMC samples from trial participants were taken at day 0 and at day 28 after the second dose. The CDR3 measures 14 amino acids from cysteine to phenylalanine. Just CDR3 DNA is preserved here, 42 bases in frame from base 1. Reading the germline V gene gives CDR1 SGHTA and CDR2 FQGTGA. At the junction V is shortened by 5 bases and J by 3 bases, with 12 bases in between.

The CDR3 regions of human TCRbeta chains were analyzed by immunosequencing. On the study's bioinformatics: Repertoire TCRs were matched against a reference library of SARS-CoV-2-specific TCRs generated with the MIRA antigen-specificity platform. Breadth was defined as the fraction of unique TCRs that were SARS-CoV-2-associated, and depth was defined as the fraction of total T cells that were SARS-CoV-2-associated. Each spike-specific TCR was assigned to its reactive spike region and to a CD4 or CD8 class using the MIRA data. Log10-transformed breadth and depth values were compared by one-way ANOVA with Sidak's multiple comparisons tests. TCRdb mirrors the immuneACCESS table, restricted to in-frame sequences. Some clones are absent from its copies; in checked studies, under half trace to an unresolved V gene, and the reason for the others is unknown. D and trimming come from the DNA, and the V and J calls and clone size come from that table. In all, the sample holds around 130,000 clones, and roughly nine tenths of those were seen once. Roughly a tenth of the sample belongs to the ten largest clones.

The sample here was peripheral blood, taken 28 days after the second AZD1222 dose. The TCR sequence derives from an adult who received the AZD1222 COVID-19 vaccine. This sequence uses TRBV7-3 and TRBJ2-3; the D gene lacks a confident call. The DNA sequence reads TGTGCCAGCAGCCGAGTTTTCGGGACAGATACGCAGTATTTT. Its protein is CASSRVFGTDTQYF.